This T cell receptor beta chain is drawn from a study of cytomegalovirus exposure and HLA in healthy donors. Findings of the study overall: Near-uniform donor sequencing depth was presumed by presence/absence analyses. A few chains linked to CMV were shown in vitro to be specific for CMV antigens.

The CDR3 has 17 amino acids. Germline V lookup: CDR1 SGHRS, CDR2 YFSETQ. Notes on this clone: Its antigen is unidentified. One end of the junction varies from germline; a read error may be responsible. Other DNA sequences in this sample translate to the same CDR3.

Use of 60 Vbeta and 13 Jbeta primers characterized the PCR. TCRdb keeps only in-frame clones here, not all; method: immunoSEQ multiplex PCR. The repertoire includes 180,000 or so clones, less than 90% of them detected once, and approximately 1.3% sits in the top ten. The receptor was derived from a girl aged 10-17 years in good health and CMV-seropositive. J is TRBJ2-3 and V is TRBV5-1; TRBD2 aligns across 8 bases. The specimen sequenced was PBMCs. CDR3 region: CASSLGPAGVSTDTQYF. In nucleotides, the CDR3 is TGCGCCAGCAGCTTGGGTCCAGCGGGAGTGAGCACGGATACGCAGTATTTT.